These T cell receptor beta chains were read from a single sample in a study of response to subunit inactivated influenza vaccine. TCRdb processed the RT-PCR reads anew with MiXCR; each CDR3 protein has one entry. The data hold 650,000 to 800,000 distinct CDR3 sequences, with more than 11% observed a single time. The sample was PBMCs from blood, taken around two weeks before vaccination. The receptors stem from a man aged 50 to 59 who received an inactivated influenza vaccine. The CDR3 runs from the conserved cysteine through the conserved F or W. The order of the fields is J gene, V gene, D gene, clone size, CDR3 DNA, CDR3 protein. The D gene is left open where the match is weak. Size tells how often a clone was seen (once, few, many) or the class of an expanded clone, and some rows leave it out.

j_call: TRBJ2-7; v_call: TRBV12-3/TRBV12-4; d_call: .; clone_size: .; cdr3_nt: TGTGCCAGCAGTTACCGGCCAGACCCCTACGAGCAGTACTTC; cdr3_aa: CASSYRPDPYEQYF
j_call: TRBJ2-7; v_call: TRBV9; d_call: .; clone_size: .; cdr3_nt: TGTGCCAGCAGCCGGGACCCGAGCTCCTACGAGCAGTACTTC; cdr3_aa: CASSRDPSSYEQYF
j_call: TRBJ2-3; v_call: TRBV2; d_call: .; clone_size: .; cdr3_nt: TGTGCCAGCAGTGATTACTCCACAGATACGCAGTATTTT; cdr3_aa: CASSDYSTDTQYF
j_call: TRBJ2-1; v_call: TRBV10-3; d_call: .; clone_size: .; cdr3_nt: TGTGCCATCAGTGAGTCGTGGCAGGGGCTCTACAATGAGCAGTTCTTC; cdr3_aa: CAISESWQGLYNEQFF
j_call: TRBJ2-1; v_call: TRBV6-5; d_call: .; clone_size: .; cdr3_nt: TGTGCCAGCAGTTACTTTGGCCAGGGCGGCTACAATGAGCAGTTCTTC; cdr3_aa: CASSYFGQGGYNEQFF
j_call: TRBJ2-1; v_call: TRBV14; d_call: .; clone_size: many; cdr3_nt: TGTGCCAGCAGCCCTCGGTCTGAGCAGTTCTTC; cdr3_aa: CASSPRSEQFF
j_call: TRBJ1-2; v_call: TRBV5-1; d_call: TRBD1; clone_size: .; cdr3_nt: TGCGCCAGCAGCTCACATCCCACAGGGGAGATCGGCTACACCTTC; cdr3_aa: CASSSHPTGEIGYTF
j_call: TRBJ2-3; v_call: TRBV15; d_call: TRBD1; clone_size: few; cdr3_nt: TGTGCCACCAGCAGAGATCCCAGGACAGGGCCCCTCGGCACAGATACGCAGTATTTT; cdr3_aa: CATSRDPRTGPLGTDTQYF
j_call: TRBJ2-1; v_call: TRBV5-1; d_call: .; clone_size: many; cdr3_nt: TGCGCCAGCAGCCCGGCATCCTACAATGAGCAGTTCTTC; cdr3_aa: CASSPASYNEQFF
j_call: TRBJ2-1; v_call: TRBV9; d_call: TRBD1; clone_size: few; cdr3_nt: TGTGCCAGCAGCGACACCGGGACAGGGGTCTACAATGAGCAGTTCTTC; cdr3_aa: CASSDTGTGVYNEQFF
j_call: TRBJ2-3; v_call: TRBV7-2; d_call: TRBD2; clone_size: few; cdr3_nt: TGTGCCAGCAGCTCCGAAGGCGGGAGGGCCTCAGATACGCAGTATTTT; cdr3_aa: CASSSEGGRASDTQYF
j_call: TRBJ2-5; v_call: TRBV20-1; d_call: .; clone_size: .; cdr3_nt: TGCAGTGCTAGAGAAGGCCTGGAGGAGACCCAGTACTTC; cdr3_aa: CSAREGLEETQYF
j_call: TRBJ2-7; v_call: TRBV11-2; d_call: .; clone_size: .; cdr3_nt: TGTGCCAGCAGCTCGACCCGTAAGGGAAAGGAGCAGTACTTC; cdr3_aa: CASSSTRKGKEQYF
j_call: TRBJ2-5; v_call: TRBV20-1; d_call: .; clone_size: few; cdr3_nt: TGCAGTGCTAACAGCGAGAGGGGCCAGTACTTC; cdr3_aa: CSANSERGQYF
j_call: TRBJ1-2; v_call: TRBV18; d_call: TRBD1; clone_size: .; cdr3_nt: TGTGCCAGCTCACCAACAGGGGCGGCCTATGGCTACACCTTC; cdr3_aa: CASSPTGAAYGYTF
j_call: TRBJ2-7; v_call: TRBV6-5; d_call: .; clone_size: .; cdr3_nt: TGTGCCAGCAGTTACGGGAAAGGGGGATATTACGAGCAGTACTTC; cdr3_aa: CASSYGKGGYYEQYF
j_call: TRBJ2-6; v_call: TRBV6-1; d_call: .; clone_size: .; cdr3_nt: TGTGCCAGCACCCCTAAACTGAGGACTGGGGCCAACGTCCTGACTTTC; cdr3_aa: CASTPKLRTGANVLTF
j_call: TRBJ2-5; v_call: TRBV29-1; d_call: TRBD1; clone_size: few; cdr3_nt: TGCAGCGCACTTAAATCGACAGGGGGCAAGGAGACCCAGTACTTC; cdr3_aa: CSALKSTGGKETQYF
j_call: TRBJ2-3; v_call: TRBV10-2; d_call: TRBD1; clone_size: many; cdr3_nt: TGCGCCAGCAGTGACAGGGGGTCGGCAGATACGCAGTATTTT; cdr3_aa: CASSDRGSADTQYF
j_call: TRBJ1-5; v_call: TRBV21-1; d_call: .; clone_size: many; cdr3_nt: TGTGCCAGCAGCAAAGCCGGAGGGGAAGCTCAGCCCCAGCATTTT; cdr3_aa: CASSKAGGEAQPQHF
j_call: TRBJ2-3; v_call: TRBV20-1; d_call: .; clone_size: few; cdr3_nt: TGCAGTGCTAGAGATTCTGGGCGGGTTAGCACAGATACGCAGTATTTT; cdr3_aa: CSARDSGRVSTDTQYF
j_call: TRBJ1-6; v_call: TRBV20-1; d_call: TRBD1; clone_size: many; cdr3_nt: TGCAGTGCTAGGACAGGGGCCGGGAATTCACCCCTCCACTTT; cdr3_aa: CSARTGAGNSPLHF
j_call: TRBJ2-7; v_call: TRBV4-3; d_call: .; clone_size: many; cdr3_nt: TGCGCCAGCAGCCAGACGCGGGGCAACTACGAGCAGTACTTC; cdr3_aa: CASSQTRGNYEQYF